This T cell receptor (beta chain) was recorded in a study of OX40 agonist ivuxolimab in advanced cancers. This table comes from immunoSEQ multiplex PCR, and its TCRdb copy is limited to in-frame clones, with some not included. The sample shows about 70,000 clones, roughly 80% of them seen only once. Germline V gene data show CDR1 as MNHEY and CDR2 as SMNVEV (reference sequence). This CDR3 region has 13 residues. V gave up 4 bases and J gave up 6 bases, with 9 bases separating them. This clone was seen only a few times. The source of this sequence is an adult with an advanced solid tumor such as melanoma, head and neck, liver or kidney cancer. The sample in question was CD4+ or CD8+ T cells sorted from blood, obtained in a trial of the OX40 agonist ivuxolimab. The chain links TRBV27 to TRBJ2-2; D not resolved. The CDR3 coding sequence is TGTGCCAGCAGTTACAAGGGCCCCGGGGAGCTGTTTTTT. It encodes CASSYKGPGELFF.